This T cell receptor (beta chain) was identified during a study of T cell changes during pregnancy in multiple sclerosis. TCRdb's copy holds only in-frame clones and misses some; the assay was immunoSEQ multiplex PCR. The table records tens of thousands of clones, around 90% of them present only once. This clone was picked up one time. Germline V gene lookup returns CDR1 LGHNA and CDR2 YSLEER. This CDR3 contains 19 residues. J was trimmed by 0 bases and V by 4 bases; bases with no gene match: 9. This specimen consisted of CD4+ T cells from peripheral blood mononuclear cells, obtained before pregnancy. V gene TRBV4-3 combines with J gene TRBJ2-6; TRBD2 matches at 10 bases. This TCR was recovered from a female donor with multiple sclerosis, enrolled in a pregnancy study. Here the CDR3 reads CASSLLSGGTISGANVLTF. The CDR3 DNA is TGCGCCAGCAGCCTTCTTAGCGGGGGGACCATCTCTGGGGCCAACGTCCTGACTTTC.